This entry is about one T cell receptor (beta chain). Per the original methods: Reference gene primer amplification in the assay estimated nucleated cell counts. Clones were read by immunoSEQ multiplex PCR, and TCRdb kept only the in-frame ones, dropping some. Clone size and V and J calls were adopted from that table, with D and trimming inferred from the DNA. The sample includes 180,000 or so clones, more than 80% seen only once; the top ten take roughly 6%. The data belong to a study of blood T cell repertoires in COVID-19. Germline loops: CDR1 MDHEN, CDR2 SYDVKM. This CDR3 comprises 14 residues. V gave up 7 bases and J gave up 1 base, with 13 bases separating them. Participants, about 18 to 90 years old, spanned around 26 US areas. Recovered status in Cohort 3 required two negative PCRs, clearance, or symptom resolution.

This chain connects TRBV28 to TRBJ1-1, with a weak D call TRBD1 (6 bases). Specimen: PBMCs or T cells enriched from blood (not recorded which). This TCR derives from a man aged 40-55 years who had recovered from COVID-19. The CDR3 bases are TGTGCCAGCAACCTTGGACAGAGGAACACTGAAGCTTTCTTT. It yields the protein CASNLGQRNTEAFF. The entire variable domain, with the rest obtained from reference TRBV28 and TRBJ1-1, is as follows: DVKVTQSSRYLVKRTGEKVFLECVQDMDHENMFWYRQDPGLGLRLIYFSYDVKMKEKGDIPEGYSVSREKKERFSLILESASTNQTSMYLCASNLGQRNTEAFFGQGTRLTVV.